Shown below are 15 T cell receptor delta chains from a single sample sequenced in a study of Vδ1+ human thymocytes. Which antigens these TCRs recognize remains unknown. Notes on the study in general: In the thymus, TRG and TRD repertoires looked highly polyclonal with Gaussian CDR3 lengths.

Sequences come from RNA converted to cDNA by reverse transcription. Multiplex PCR used pooled V-gene forward primers and a constant-region reverse primer to amplify CDR3s. TCRdb re-processed the multiplex PCR reads using CATT. This table holds about 58,000 delta-chain clones, over 12% found once. The sample was Vdelta1+ gamma-delta thymocytes from the thymus. Specified subset: FACS-sorted CD3+ TCRalphabeta- TCRVdelta1+ TCRVdelta2- thymocytes. These receptors all come from a girl under three years old who had congenital heart surgery.

The chain is built from TRDV1 and TRDJ2, with 13 bases aligning to TRDD3. The CDR3 runs 24 residues. Germline loops: CDR1 TSWWSYY, CDR2 QGS. V lost 3 bases to trimming and J lost 0 bases; unmatched junction nucleotides: 22. The CDR3: CALGEPSYPHQYWGIRPLTAQLFF. The CDR3 nucleotides read TGTGCTCTTGGGGAGCCTTCCTACCCCCACCAGTACTGGGGGATACGCCCTTTGACAGCACAACTCTTCTTT.

This clone was observed a few times. V gene TRDV1 combines with J gene TRDJ1; D possibly corresponds to TRDD2 (6 bases). Between the trimmed V and J ends, which lost 4 bases and 0 bases, there was a span of 21 bases. This CDR3 is built from 18 residues. CDR1 is TSWWSYY, CDR2 QGS, per germline. The CDR3 DNA follows: TGTGCTCTTGGGGCCCGCATCCTACTGCGGCTCGACACCGATAAACTCATCTTT. Amino acid sequence: CALGARILLRLDTDKLIF.

To note about this clone: The junction and the germline gene differ at one end; a read error may be behind it. The chain links TRDV1 to TRDJ1, with 11 positions matching TRDD3. Per the germline V gene, CDR1 is TSWWSYY and CDR2 is QGS. The CDR3 loop spans 22 amino acids. The CDR3 nucleotides read TGTGCTCTTGGGGAACCACGCTTCCTACCCCTGGGGGATACTTCGCACACCTATAAACTCATCTTT. This encodes CALGEPRFLPLGDTSHTYKLIF.

This rearrangement joins TRDV1 to TRDJ1; 9 nucleotides line up with TRDD3. Germline trimming cut 0 bases from V and 1 base from J; bases unmatched to any gene: 18. The CDR3 length is 21 residues. Germline V gene sequence: CDR1 TSWWSYY, CDR2 QGS. CDR3 sequence (DNA): TGTGCTCTTGGGGAACTAGCTGGGTACTGGGGGACACGCGTTATCACCGATAAACTCATCTTT. Encoded protein: CALGELAGYWGTRVITDKLIF.

The chain combines TRDV1 with TRDJ1; weak D call: TRDD3 (5 bases). The ends were cut back, 0 bases at V and 0 bases at J, with 17 bases in the middle. This CDR3 spans 18 amino acids. Germline V gives CDR1 TSWWSYY, CDR2 QGS. This CDR3 is CALGELCRGGGYTDKLIF. The CDR3 nucleotides read TGTGCTCTTGGGGAACTTTGCCGAGGCGGGGGGTACACCGATAAACTCATCTTT.

This clone came up a few times. The V gene is TRDV1, the J gene TRDJ1, with TRDD3 matching over 9 bases. The trim removed 3 bases at V and 0 bases at J, leaving 26 bases unmatched. CDR1 TSWWSYY and CDR2 QGS come from the germline V gene. The length of the CDR3 is 23 residues. CDR3 protein: CALGDFPSSQGRGYAPYTDKLIF. The CDR3 bases are TGTGCTCTTGGGGATTTCCCGAGCTCACAAGGACGGGGATACGCGCCGTACACCGATAAACTCATCTTT.

The rearrangement uses TRDV1 and TRDJ2, with D maybe TRDD3 (5 bases). The CDR3 consists of 20 residues. Trimming removed 0 bases from V and 0 bases from J, with 20 bases in between. CDR1 TSWWSYY and CDR2 QGS come from the germline V gene. As DNA, the CDR3 is TGTGCTCTTGGGGAACTTGGGGACGGGCTCCCCGCCGCTTTGACAGCACAACTCTTCTTT. Translated, it gives CALGELGDGLPAALTAQLFF.

This clone was detected only a few times. V and J are TRDV2 and TRDJ1; 7 bases agree with TRDD3. CDR3 length: 21 amino acids. V shed 3 bases, J shed 0 bases, and the junction held 24 bases outside the gene matches. Germline V gives CDR1 GEAIGNYY, CDR2 EKD. The CDR3 region has the DNA TGTGCCTGTGACGCCTCAGACACTAAAAGGGGGATGCCCCCGTACACCGATAAACTCATCTTT. Amino acid sequence: CACDASDTKRGMPPYTDKLIF.

In its sample, this clone was seen many times. The same CDR3 also results from other DNA sequences found in this sample. This rearrangement joins TRDV2 to TRDJ1; 7 bases agree with TRDD3. CDR3 size: 18 residues. CDR1 is GEAIGNYY, CDR2 EKD, per germline. With V trimmed by 5 bases and J by 0 bases, 17 bases remained unmatched. In nucleotides, the CDR3 is TGTGCCTGTGGGTGCTGGGGGGGATCACCCCCGGACACCGATAAACTCATCTTT. Its translation: CACGCWGGSPPDTDKLIF.

This clone came up a few times. V and J are TRDV1 and TRDJ1; D is unresolved. V was clipped by 2 bases and J by 0 bases, with 10 bases between them. This CDR3 has 15 residues. Germline V gene data show CDR1 as TSWWSYY and CDR2 as QGS. The CDR3 region has the DNA TGTGCTCTTGGGGAATGCGGAGAGTACACCGATAAACTCATCTTT. Translated: CALGECGEYTDKLIF.

This clone has more than one count but fewer than ten. The V call is TRDV1, the J call TRDJ1; D not certain. The CDR3 spans 20 residues. The germline gives CDR1 TSWWSYY, CDR2 QGS. Trimming left V 1 base short and J 4 bases short, with 28 bases between. CDR3 region: CALGEPTSLLFGRCVDKLIF. CDR3 in DNA: TGTGCTCTTGGGGAACCTACCTCCTTACTATTTGGGCGGTGTGTCGATAAACTCATCTTT.

This clone has only a few counts. The genes are TRDV1 and TRDJ1, with 10 nucleotides matching TRDD3. In germline, CDR1 is TSWWSYY, CDR2 QGS. The CDR3 contains 15 residues. J lost 10 bases, V lost 3 bases, and 11 bases had no gene match. The CDR3 bases are TGTGCTCTTGGGGACGCTTCCTACTACTGGGGGATACTCATCTTT. Translating it yields CALGDASYYWGILIF.

The chain carries TRDV1 and TRDJ1; D perhaps matches TRDD2 (6 bases). Trimming removed 2 bases from V and 8 bases from J, with 18 bases in between. This CDR3 is 15 amino acids long. From germline, CDR1 is TSWWSYY and CDR2 QGS. The CDR3 DNA follows: TGTGCTCTTGGGGAAAGGTTCCTCCTTCCCTCGAAACTCATCTTT. It is translated as CALGERFLLPSKLIF.

This clone was counted between two and nine times. The V call is TRDV1, the J call TRDJ2, with 7 bases fitting TRDD3. CDR3 length: 17 residues. Germline V gene sequence: CDR1 TSWWSYY, CDR2 QGS. The V gene end was trimmed by 1 base and the J gene end by 7 bases; junction bases not matched to a gene: 12. The CDR3 loop is CALGERWIRGLLAQLFF. The CDR3 DNA reads TGTGCTCTTGGGGAACGGTGGATACGAGGCCTTTTAGCACAACTCTTCTTT.

The chain recombines TRDV1 with TRDJ1, with 13 bases identical to TRDD3. V was clipped by 2 bases and J by 0 bases; unmatched bases: 27. Germline values: CDR1 TSWWSYY, CDR2 QGS. The CDR3 has 25 amino acids. The CDR3 DNA reads as TGTGCTCTTGGGGAATTCCTCTACGGGCGACTGGGGGATACGCGCACGCGGCTTAACACCGATAAACTCATCTTT. This codes for CALGEFLYGRLGDTRTRLNTDKLIF.